The 8 T cell receptor beta chains listed next were all sequenced from one sample in a study of blood T cell repertoires in COVID-19. Produced via immunoSEQ multiplex PCR; TCRdb's table is partial and in-frame only. The data hold 300,000 to 400,000 clones, with roughly 85% observed a single time. Sequenced: PBMCs or T cells enriched from blood (not recorded which). These receptors were taken from a woman in her 30s who had been exposed to COVID-19.

The genes are TRBV7-2 and TRBJ2-5; 7 bases are a match to TRBD1. This CDR3 spans 13 amino acids. Germline V gene lookup returns CDR1 SGHTA and CDR2 FQGNSA. The V gene end was trimmed by 5 bases and the J gene end by 4 bases; junction bases not matched to a gene: 4. Written as DNA, the CDR3 is TGTGCCAGCAGCAACAGGGGTTTAGAGACCCAGTACTTC. It encodes CASSNRGLETQYF.

J is TRBJ1-6 and V is TRBV4-3; 9 bases are a match to TRBD1. The germline gives CDR1 LGHNA, CDR2 YSLEER. Trimming took 1 base from V and 8 from J; bases not matched to a gene: 3. The CDR3 is 15 residues long. CDR3 protein: CASSQVTGGDSPLHF. The CDR3 region has the DNA TGCGCCAGCAGCCAAGTTACAGGGGGCGATTCACCCCTCCACTTT.

J is TRBJ1-2 and V is TRBV28, with D hard to call. Trimming took off 1 base at V and 4 bases at J, with 10 bases between the two ends. CDR3 length equals 14 residues. From germline, CDR1 is MDHEN and CDR2 SYDVKM. In nucleotides, the CDR3 is TGTGCCAGCAGTTTATTTTCCCCCTCCTATGGCTACACCTTC. Translation gives CASSLFSPSYGYTF.

The V and J genes are TRBV6-1 and TRBJ1-6; 12 bases map to TRBD1. The V and J ends lost 1 base and 0 bases, in that order; junction bases with no gene match: 7. Germline CDR1 and CDR2: MNHNS and SASEGT. CDR3 length equals 20 residues. The CDR3 bases are TGTGCCAGCAGTGAAGTCCTGGGACAGGGGGCCCCCTCCTATAATTCACCCCTCCACTTT. Translated: CASSEVLGQGAPSYNSPLHF.

The chain uses TRBV9 and TRBJ2-7; 8 positions match TRBD1. After removal of 2 bases from V and 2 bases from J, the junction contained 3 bases not matched to a gene. This CDR3 spans 14 amino acids. Germline-derived CDR1 and CDR2 are SGDLS and YYNGEE. Here the CDR3 DNA reads TGTGCCAGCAGCGTGGGACAGGTGCCCTACGAGCAGTACTTC. Protein product: CASSVGQVPYEQYF.

V is TRBV11-2 and J is TRBJ2-1, with 8 bases that match TRBD1. With V trimmed by 1 base and J by 2 bases, 4 bases remained unmatched. The CDR3 covers 16 residues. In germline, CDR1 is SGHAT, CDR2 FQNNGV. CDR3 sequence reads: CASSLVETGAYNEQFF. For the CDR3, the DNA is TGTGCCAGCAGCTTAGTTGAGACAGGGGCCTACAATGAGCAGTTCTTC.

The chain uses TRBV10-3 and TRBJ1-3; TRBD1 matches at 10 bases. Losses at the gene ends were 2 bases for V and 10 bases for J; bases not matched to a gene: 8. Germline-derived CDR1 and CDR2 are ENHRY and SYGVKD. The CDR3 is 15 amino acids. Here the CDR3 reads CAISEPTGGPGTIYF. The CDR3 DNA follows: TGTGCCATCAGTGAGCCGACAGGGGGCCCGGGGACCATATATTTT.

This clone showed up just once. This chain joins TRBV4-1 and TRBJ2-1; perhaps TRBD1 as D (5 bases). In germline, CDR1 is MGHRA, CDR2 YSYEKL. CDR3 size: 16 residues. V was clipped by 0 bases and J by 2 bases, with 11 bases between them. The CDR3 region has the DNA TGCGCCAGCAGCCAAGATTGGGGCCCCCCCTACAATGAGCAGTTCTTC. Translated: CASSQDWGPPYNEQFF.